This T cell receptor beta chain is drawn from a study of post-analysis software for immune sequencing data. For the study at large: Recorded disease courses covered relapsing-remitting, secondary progressive and progressive-relapsing multiple sclerosis. Some patients had no subtype annotation. Study outcomes and limitations: The authors found that F measure strongly co-clustered same-batch samples. Those with multiple sclerosis, the patient group, showed significantly lower normalized Chao1 diversity than controls. Higher frequency in patients than in controls was seen for about five TRBV segments, with TRBV5-6, TRBV5-1 and TRBV20-1 among them.

The V gene lost 5 bases and the J gene lost 1 base, with 18 bases spanning the gap. This CDR3 comprises 17 residues. Germline values: CDR1 SEHNR, CDR2 FQNEAQ (reference sequence). This clonotype was detected ten times or more. Its specificity is unknown. Researchers reported that TCR beta cDNA libraries carried unique molecular identifiers. The authors obtained approximately 460,000 cDNA molecules from around 0.96 to 9.9 million T cells. TCRdb processed the PCR reads anew with MiXCR; each CDR3 protein has one entry. The sample includes 380,000 or so distinct CDR3 sequences, less than 40% seen only once; the top ten take under 15%.

The receptor's source is a girl aged 5 to 17 with multiple sclerosis. The sample taken for sequencing was blood. The chain has TRBV7-9 and TRBJ2-1, with D tentatively TRBD2 (6 bases). Written as DNA, the CDR3 is TGTGCCAGCAGCCCCCCGGACGGGGGTAGGTCCTACAATGAGCAGTTCTTC. Translating gives CASSPPDGGRSYNEQFF.